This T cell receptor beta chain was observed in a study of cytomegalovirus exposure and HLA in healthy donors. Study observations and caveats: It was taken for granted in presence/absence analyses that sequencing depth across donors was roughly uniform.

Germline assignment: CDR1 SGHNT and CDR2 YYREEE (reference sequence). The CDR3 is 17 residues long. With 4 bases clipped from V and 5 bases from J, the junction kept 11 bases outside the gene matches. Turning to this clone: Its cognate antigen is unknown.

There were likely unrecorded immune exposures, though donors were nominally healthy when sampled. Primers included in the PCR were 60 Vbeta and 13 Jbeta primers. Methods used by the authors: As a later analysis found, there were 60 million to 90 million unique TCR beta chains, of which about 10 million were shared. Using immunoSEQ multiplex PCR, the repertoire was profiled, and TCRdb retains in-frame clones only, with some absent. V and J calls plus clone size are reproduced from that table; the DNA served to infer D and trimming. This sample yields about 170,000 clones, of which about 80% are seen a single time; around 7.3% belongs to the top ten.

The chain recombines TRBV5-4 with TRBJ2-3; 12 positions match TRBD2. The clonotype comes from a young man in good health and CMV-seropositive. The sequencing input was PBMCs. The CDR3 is CASSGPLAGGLQDTQYF. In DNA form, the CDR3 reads TGTGCCAGCAGCGGACCCCTAGCGGGAGGGCTCCAAGATACGCAGTATTTT.